Given below is one T cell receptor beta chain in context. Its antigen is still unknown. No much larger clone is present one base from it, and per-base qualities are unavailable. This specimen comes from a study of beta chain features in type 1 diabetes (dated by TCRdb to 2017 to 2018). About the investigation overall: Patients and healthy donors did not differ in mean age, gender distribution, total cell number or subset yield. A total of about 110,000,000 sorted cells were examined across all samples, and a strong correlation was observed between cell number per subset and RNA yield. Whereas all 30 or so donors provided naive and central memory subsets, regulatory and stem cell-like memory subsets were isolated from just 8 patients and roughly eight healthy donors. In the study, TCRB repertoires of sorted circulating CD4+ T cell subsets from recently diagnosed type 1 diabetes patients were compared with those of matched healthy donors.

Each donor gave one peripheral blood draw, averaging approximately 110 mL, which was collected into heparinised tubes. Naive, central memory, regulatory and stem cell-like memory CD4+ T cells were sorted on a BD FACSAria II using a panel including CD45RO, CCR7, CD25, CD127, CD95 and CD27. Every sorted population had a purity above 98%. PBMCs were separated immediately by Lymphoprep density gradient centrifugation and were stained directly, without being cultured. So that batch effects would be minimized, each experiment stained and sorted samples in pairs, pairing one healthy donor with one patient. The High Capacity cDNA Reverse Transcription Kit was used to reverse transcribe all of the isolated RNA, meaning that expressed TCRB transcripts were what got sequenced. Deep immunoSEQ sequencing was performed on naive, central memory and regulatory T cell samples, with an average of roughly 3.3 million total reads per sample. After sorted cells were lysed in RLT buffer, RNA was extracted with DNase-treated RNeasy Micro or Mini kits, with the choice depending on cell number. To prevent cross-contamination, each cell subset was processed individually, whereas patient and healthy donor samples were processed jointly. The immunoSEQ multiplex PCR was used to amplify TCRB sequences from cDNA, yielding 87-bp fragments that span the CDR3 region. Amplicons were sequenced on the Illumina HiSeq platform. Turning to the authors' computational methods: Synthetic template baselines were used to correct PCR bias computationally, reads within Hamming distance 2 were collapsed, and singletons that could not be merged were discarded. Reads were aligned against IMGT so that V, D and J genes, CDR3 length and insertions or deletions at six rearrangement sites could be assigned. Within each subset, clonotype counts were normalized to sorted cell number, after which true diversity and Gini coefficients were computed with the tcR R package. The overlap coefficient, calculated on TCRB nucleotide sequences, was used to measure repertoire sharing. TCRdb mirrors the immuneACCESS table, restricted to in-frame sequences. Some clones are absent from its copies; in checked studies, under half trace to an unresolved V gene, and the reason for the others is unknown. V and J calls and clone size come straight from that table; D and trimming were deduced from the DNA. The sample includes a few hundred thousand clones, with 9.5% to 13% observed a single time. Of the sample, roughly 1.3% is held by the ten largest clones.

Overall study results and their limits: Naive, central memory and regulatory TCRB repertoires appeared to be more alike among patients than among healthy donors. At VDJ recombination sites, type 1 diabetes patients had fewer insertions and more deleted nucleotides, which implies abnormalities in thymic rearrangement. Because the HLA sub-analyses included only small numbers of individuals, any influence of HLA type on TCRB rearrangement was left unresolved. Sequencing cDNA rather than genomic DNA could over-represent highly expressing activated cells, although activation and CD3 levels did not differ between groups. Shorter templates might have been favored by PCR, but patient and control samples were amplified and corrected together, so both groups would have been affected equally by any skew. In all four CD4+ subsets, TCRB CDR3 length was moderately but significantly shorter in type 1 diabetes patients.

Including the terminal cysteine and phenylalanine, the CDR3 comprises 16 residues. Only the CDR3 region is kept as DNA, spanning 48 bases read in frame from base 1. The trim is 5 bases for V and 5 bases for J, with a gap of 18 bases between the germline ends. CDR1 is given as LGHNA and CDR2 as YSLEER, both from the germline V gene. The TCR was taken from a man between 18 and 35 years old in good health. The sequenced sample was central memory CD4+ T cells from blood. The V and J segments used are TRBV4-3 and TRBJ1-4, with TRBD1 perhaps the D gene, on 5 matching bases. The CDR3 is CASSTRTVEGNEKLFF. The DNA is as follows: TGCGCCAGCAGCACACGGACCGTGGAGGGGAATGAAAAACTGTTTTTT.